This is a list of T cell receptor beta chains from one sample in a study of tumor-infiltrating lymphocytes in primary liver carcinoma. TCRdb processed the multiplex PCR reads anew with MiXCR; each CDR3 protein has one entry. The table has 330,000 or so distinct CDR3 sequences, about 65% seen once. Sequencing used peripheral blood. The receptors were gathered from a man in his forties with primary liver carcinoma and hepatitis B virus infection. The CDR3 runs from the conserved cysteine through the conserved F or W.

TRBV28	CASSLLGYQETQYF
TRBV28	CAISLRSLANNEQFF
TRBV29-1	CNVVVTGMSTEAFF
TRBV29-1	CSVRGGPGQGQYEQYF
TRBV6-5	CASSSGLAPETQYF
TRBV11-3	CTSSSTDNEQFF
TRBV4-1	CASSPSGTGFLGYTF
TRBV29-1	CSALTGATEAFF
TRBV5-1	CASSSMSYNEQFF
TRBV11-2	CASSPGVNQPQHF
TRBV11-1	CAGSLSGSSYNGQFF
TRBV11-2	CASSRPRYEDNEQFF
TRBV29-1	CSVGGDCEKLFF
TRBV7-8	CASKPGGWQETQYF
TRBV11-2	CANNLLTHNEQFF
TRBV11-1	CASSSPQVVGAVPGHNEQFF